A single T cell receptor beta chain is shown here with its context. What it recognizes is unknown. The data derive from a study of OX40 agonist ivuxolimab in advanced cancers. General observations from the study: Some patients who did not respond also had low normalized T-cell clonal expansion. Clones of CD4+ and CD8+ blood T cells grew by week 6 at doses of 0.1 to 3.0 mg/kg. Compared with CD4+, CD8+ T cells on average had more expanded clones.

Sequenced by immunoSEQ multiplex PCR; TCRdb stores in-frame clones only, minus some. The sample has some 50,000 clones; about 89% are singletons. Trimming took 6 bases from V and 0 from J, leaving 12 bases between them. Germline-derived CDR1 and CDR2 are MNHEY and SVGAGI. This CDR3 is 15 amino acids long. This TCR derives from an adult with an advanced solid tumor such as melanoma, head and neck, liver or kidney cancer. The rearrangement uses TRBV6-5 and TRBJ1-5, with D unresolved. The specimen was CD4+ or CD8+ T cells sorted from blood, collected in a trial of the OX40 agonist ivuxolimab. CDR3 protein: CASSLQDDSNQPQHF. The CDR3, as DNA: TGTGCCAGCAGCCTACAAGATGATAGCAATCAGCCCCAGCATTTT.